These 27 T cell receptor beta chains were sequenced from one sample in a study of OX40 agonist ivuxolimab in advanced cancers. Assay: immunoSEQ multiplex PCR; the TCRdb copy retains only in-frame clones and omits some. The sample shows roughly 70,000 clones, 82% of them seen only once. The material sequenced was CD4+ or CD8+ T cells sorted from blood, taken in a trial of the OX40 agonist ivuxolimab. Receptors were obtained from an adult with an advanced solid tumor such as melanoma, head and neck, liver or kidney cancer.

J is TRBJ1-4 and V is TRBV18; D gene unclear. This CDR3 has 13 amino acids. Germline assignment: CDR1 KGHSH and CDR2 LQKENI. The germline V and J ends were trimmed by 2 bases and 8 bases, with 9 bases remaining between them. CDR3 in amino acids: CASSPGVGEKLFF. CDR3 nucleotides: TGTGCCAGCTCACCAGGGGTCGGGGAAAAACTGTTTTTT.

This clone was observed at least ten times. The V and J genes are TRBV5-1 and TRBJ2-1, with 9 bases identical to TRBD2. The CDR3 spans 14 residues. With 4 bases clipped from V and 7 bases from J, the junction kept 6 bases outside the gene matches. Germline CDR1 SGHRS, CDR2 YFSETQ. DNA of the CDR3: TGCGCCAGCAGCCCCCTAGCGGGACCGAATGAGCAGTTCTTC. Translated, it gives CASSPLAGPNEQFF.

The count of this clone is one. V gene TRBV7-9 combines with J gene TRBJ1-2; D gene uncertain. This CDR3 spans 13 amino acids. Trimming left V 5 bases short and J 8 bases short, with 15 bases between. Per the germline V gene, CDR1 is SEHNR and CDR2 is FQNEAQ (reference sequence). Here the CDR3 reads CASSRIPTRGYTF. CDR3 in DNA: TGTGCCAGCAGCCGGATCCCTACTAGGGGCTACACCTTC.

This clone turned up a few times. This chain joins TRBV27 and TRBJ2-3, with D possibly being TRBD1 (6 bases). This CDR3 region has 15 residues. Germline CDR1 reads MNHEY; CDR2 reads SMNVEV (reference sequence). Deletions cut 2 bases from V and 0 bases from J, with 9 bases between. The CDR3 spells CASSLRGQSTDTQYF. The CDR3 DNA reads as TGTGCCAGCAGTTTAAGAGGACAGAGCACAGATACGCAGTATTTT.

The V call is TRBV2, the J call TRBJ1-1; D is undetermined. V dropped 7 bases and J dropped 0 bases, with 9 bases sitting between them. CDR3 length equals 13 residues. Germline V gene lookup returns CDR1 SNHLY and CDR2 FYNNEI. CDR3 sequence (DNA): TGTGCCAGCATGGGGATGATGAACACTGAAGCTTTCTTT. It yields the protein CASMGMMNTEAFF.

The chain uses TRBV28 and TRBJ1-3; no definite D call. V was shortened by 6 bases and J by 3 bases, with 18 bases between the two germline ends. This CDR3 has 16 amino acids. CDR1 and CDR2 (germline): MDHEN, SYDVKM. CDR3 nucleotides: TGTGCCAGCAGCGTGGGAACTTCCGCCAATGGAAACACCATATATTTT. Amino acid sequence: CASSVGTSANGNTIYF.

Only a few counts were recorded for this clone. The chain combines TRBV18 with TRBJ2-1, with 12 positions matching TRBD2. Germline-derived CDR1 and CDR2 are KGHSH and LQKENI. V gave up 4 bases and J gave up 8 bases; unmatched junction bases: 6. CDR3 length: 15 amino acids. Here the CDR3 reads CASSRGLAGLDEQFF. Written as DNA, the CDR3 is TGTGCCAGCTCACGCGGACTAGCGGGACTCGATGAGCAGTTCTTC.

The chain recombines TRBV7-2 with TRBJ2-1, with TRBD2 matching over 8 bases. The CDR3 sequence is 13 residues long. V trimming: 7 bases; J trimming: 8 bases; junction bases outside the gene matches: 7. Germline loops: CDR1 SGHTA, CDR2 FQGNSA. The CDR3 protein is CASKAGGAHEQFF. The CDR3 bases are TGTGCCAGCAAGGCCGGGGGGGCCCATGAGCAGTTCTTC.

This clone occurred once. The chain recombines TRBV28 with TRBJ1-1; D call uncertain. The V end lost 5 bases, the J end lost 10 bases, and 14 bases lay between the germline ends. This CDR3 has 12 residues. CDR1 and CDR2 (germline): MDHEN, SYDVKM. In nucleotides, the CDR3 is TGTGCCAGCAGTCCAGGCACCTTTGGAGCTTTCTTT. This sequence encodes CASSPGTFGAFF.

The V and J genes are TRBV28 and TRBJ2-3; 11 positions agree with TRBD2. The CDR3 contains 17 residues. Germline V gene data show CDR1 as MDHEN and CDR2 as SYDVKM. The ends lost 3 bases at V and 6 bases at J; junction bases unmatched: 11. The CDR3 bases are TGTGCCAGCAGTTTTTACGATATAGCGGGAGGGCAGGATACGCAGTATTTT. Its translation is CASSFYDIAGGQDTQYF. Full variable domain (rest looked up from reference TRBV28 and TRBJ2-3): DVKVTQSSRYLVKRTGEKVFLECVQDMDHENMFWYRQDPGLGLRLIYFSYDVKMKEKGDIPEGYSVSREKKERFSLILESASTNQTSMYLCASSFYDIAGGQDTQYFGPGTRLTVL.

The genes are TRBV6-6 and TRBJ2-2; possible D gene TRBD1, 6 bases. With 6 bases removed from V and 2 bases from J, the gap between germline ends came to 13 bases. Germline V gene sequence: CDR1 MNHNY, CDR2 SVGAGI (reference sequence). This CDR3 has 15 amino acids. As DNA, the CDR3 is TGTGCCAGCAGCTACCAACAGGGTAACACCGGGGAGCTGTTTTTT. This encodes CASSYQQGNTGELFF.

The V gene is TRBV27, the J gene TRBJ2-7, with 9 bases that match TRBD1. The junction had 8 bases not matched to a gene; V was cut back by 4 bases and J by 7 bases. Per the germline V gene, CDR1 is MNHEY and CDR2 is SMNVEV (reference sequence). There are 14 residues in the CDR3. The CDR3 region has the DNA TGTGCCAGCAGTTCGCCACAGGGGGCTCGGGAGCAGTACTTC. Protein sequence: CASSSPQGAREQYF.

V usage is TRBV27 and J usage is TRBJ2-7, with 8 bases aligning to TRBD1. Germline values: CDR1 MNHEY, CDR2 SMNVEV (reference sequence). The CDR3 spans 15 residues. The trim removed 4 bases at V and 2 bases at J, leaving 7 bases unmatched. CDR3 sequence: CASSYRRTGTYEQYF. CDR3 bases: TGTGCCAGCAGTTACCGAAGGACAGGGACCTACGAGCAGTACTTC.

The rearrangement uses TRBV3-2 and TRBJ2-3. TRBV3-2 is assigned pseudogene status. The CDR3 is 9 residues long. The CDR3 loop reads CAPADTQYF. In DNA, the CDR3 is TGTGCCCCGGCGGATACGCAGTATTTT.

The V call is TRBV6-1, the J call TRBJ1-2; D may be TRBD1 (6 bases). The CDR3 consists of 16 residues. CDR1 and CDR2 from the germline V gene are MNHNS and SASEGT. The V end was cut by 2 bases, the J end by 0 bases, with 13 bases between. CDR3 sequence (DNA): TGTGCCAGCAGTGAAAGTGGGGGCCCAGCTAACTATGGCTACACCTTC. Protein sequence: CASSESGGPANYGYTF.

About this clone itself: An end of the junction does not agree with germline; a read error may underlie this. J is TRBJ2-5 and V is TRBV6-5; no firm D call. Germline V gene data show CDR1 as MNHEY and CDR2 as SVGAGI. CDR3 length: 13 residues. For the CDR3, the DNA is TGTGCCAGCAGTTACGGTGGCAGCATCCCCGTCCACTTC. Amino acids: CASSYGGSIPVHF.

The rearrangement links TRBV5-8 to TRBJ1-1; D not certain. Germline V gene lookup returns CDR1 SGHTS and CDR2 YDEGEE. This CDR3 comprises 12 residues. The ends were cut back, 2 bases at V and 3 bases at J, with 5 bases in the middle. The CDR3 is CASSLRYTEAFF. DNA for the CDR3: TGTGCCAGCAGCTTAAGGTACACTGAAGCTTTCTTT.

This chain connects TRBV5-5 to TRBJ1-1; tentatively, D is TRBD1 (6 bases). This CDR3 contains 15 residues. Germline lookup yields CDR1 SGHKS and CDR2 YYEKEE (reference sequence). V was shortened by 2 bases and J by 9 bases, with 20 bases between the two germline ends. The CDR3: CASSFGRGAGGKAFF. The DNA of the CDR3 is TGTGCCAGCAGCTTTGGAAGGGGTGCGGGGGGCAAAGCTTTCTTT.

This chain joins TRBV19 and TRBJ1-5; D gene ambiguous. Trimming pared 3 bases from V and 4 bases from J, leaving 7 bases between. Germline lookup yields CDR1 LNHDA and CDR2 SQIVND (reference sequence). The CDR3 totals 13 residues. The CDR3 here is CASSILGNQPQHF. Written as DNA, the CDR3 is TGTGCCAGTAGTATCTTGGGGAATCAGCCCCAGCATTTT.

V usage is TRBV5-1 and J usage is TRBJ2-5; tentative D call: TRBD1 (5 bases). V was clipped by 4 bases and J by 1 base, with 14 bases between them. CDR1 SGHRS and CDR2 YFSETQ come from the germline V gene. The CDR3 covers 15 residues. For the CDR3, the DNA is TGCGCCAGCAGCGGGCAGGGTCTACTCCAAGAGACCCAGTACTTC. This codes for CASSGQGLLQETQYF.

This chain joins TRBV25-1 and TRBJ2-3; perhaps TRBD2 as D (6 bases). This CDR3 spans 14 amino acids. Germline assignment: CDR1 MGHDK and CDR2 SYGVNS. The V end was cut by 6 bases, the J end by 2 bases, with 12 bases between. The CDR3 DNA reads TGTGCCAGCAGGGGGGGACTCTCCACAGATACGCAGTATTTT. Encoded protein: CASRGGLSTDTQYF.

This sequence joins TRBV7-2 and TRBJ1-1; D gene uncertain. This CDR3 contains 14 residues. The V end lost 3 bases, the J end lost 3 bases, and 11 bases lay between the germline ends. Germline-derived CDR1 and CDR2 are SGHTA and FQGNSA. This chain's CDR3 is CASSLYGRDTEAFF. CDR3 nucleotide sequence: TGTGCCAGCAGCTTGTACGGGAGGGACACTGAAGCTTTCTTT. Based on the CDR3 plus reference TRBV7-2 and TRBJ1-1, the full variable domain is GAGVSQSPSNKVTEKGKDVELRCDPISGHTALYWYRQSLGQGLEFLIYFQGNSAPDKSGLPSDRFSAERTGGSVSTLTIQRTQQEDSAVYLCASSLYGRDTEAFFGQGTRLTVV.

This CDR3 reads CASSTLAGGPGLDTQYF. The DNA for the CDR3 is TGTGCCAGCAGCACCCTAGCGGGGGGGCCGGGATTGGATACGCAGTATTTT. The chain uses TRBV7-2 and TRBJ2-3; 12 bases agree with TRBD2. The CDR3 is 17 residues long. J was trimmed by 6 bases and V by 5 bases; bases with no gene match: 12. Germline loops: CDR1 SGHTA, CDR2 FQGNSA.

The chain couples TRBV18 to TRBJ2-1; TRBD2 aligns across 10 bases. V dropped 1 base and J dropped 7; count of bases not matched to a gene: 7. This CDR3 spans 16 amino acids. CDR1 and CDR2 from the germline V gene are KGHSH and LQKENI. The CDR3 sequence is CASSPLGLAAGNEQFF. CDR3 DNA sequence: TGTGCCAGCTCACCACTCGGACTAGCGGCAGGGAATGAGCAGTTCTTC.

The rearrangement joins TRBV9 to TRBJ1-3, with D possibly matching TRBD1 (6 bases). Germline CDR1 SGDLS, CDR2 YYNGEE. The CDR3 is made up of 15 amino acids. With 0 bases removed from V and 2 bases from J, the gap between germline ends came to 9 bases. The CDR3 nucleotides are TGTGCCAGCAGCGTAGAAGCAGGGGCTGGAAACACCATATATTTT. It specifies CASSVEAGAGNTIYF.

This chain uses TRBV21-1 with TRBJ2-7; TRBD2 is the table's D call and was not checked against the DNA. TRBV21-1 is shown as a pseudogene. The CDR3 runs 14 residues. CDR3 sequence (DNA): TGTGCCAGCAGCATATCCGGGACTCTCTACGAGCAGTACTTC. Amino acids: CASSISGTLYEQYF.

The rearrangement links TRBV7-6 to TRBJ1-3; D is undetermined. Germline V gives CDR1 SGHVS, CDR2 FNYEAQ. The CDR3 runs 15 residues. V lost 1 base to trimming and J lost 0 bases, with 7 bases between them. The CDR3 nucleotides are TGTGCCAGCAGCTTAGGGGTGTTCTCTGGAAACACCATATATTTT. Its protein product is CASSLGVFSGNTIYF.